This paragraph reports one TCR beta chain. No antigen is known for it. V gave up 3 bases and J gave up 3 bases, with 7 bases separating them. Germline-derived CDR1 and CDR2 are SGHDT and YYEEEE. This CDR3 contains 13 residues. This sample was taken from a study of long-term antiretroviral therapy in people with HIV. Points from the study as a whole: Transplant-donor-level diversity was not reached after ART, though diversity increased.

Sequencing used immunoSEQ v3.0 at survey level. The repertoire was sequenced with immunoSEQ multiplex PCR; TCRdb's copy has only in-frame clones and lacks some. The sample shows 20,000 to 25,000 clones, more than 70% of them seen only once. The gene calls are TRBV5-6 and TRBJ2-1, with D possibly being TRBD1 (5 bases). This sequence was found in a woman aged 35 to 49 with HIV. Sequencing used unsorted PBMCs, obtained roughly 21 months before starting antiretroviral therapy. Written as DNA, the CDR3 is TGTGCCAGCAGCTCGGACAACTACAATGAGCAGTTCTTC. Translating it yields CASSSDNYNEQFF.